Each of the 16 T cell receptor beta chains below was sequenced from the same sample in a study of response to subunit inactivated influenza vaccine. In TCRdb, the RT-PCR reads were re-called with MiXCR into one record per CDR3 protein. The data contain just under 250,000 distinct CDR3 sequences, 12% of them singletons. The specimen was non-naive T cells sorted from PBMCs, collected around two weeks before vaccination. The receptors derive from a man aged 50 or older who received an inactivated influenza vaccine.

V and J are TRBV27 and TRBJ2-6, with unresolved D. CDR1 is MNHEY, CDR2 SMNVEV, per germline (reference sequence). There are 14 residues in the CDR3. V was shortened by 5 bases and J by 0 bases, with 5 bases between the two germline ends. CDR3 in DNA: TGTGCCAGCAGTACTAACTCTGGGGCCAACGTCCTGACTTTC. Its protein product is CASSTNSGANVLTF.

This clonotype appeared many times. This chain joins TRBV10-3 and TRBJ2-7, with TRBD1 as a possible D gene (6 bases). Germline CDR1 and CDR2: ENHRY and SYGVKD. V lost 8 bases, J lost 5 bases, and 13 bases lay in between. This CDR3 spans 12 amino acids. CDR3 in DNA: TGTGCCATCGCGAGCCAGGGGCACGAGCAGTACTTC. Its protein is CAIASQGHEQYF.

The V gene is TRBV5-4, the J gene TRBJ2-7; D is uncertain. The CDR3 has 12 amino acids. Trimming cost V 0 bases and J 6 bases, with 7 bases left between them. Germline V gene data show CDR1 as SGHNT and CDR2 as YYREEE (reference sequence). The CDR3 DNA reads TGTGCCAGCAGCTTGGATAGGGCCGAGCAGTACTTC. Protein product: CASSLDRAEQYF.

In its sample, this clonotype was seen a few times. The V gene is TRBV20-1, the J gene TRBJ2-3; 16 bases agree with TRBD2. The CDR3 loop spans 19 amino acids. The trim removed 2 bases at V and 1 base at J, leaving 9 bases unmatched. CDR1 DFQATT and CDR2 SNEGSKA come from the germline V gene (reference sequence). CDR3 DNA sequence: TGCAGTGCTAGATACGCCCGGGGGACTAGCGGGAGGGGCACAGATACGCAGTATTTT. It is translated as CSARYARGTSGRGTDTQYF.

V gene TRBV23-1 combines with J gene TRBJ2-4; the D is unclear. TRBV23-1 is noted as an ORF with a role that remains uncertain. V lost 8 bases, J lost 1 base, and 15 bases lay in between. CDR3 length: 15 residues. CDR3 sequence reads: CASPPLKRAKNIQYF. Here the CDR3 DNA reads TGCGCCAGCCCTCCACTTAAAAGGGCCAAAAACATTCAGTACTTC.

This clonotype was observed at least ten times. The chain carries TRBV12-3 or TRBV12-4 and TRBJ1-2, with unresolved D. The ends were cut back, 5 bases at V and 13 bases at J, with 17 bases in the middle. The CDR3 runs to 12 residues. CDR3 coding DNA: TGTGCCAGCAGTCCCCGTGGAGGGAAACTCACCTTC. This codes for CASSPRGGKLTF.

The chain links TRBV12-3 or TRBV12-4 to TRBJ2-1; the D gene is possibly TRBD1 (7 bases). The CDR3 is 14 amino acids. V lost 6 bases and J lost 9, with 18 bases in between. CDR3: CASSKAGGQGEQFF. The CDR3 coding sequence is TGTGCCAGCAGCAAGGCAGGGGGGCAAGGTGAGCAGTTCTTC.

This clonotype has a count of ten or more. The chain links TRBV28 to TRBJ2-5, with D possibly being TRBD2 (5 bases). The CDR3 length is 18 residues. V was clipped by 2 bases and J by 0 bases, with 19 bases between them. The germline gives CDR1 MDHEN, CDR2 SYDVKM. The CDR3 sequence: CASSLNMRQRNNQETQYF. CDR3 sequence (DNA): TGTGCCAGCAGTTTAAATATGAGGCAGCGGAACAACCAAGAGACCCAGTACTTC.

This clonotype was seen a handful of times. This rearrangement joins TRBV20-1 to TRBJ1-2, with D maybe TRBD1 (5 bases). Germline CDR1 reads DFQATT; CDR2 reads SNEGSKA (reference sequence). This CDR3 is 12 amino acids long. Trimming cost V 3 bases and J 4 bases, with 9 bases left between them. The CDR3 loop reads CSASYRTYGYTF. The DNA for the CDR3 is TGCAGTGCTAGCTACAGGACCTATGGCTACACCTTC.

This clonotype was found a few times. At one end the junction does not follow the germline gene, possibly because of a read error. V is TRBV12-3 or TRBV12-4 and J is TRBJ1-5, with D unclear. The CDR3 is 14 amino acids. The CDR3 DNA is TGTGCCAGCATTTTAGCCCGTACAGATCAGCCCCAGCATTTT. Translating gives CASILARTDQPQHF.

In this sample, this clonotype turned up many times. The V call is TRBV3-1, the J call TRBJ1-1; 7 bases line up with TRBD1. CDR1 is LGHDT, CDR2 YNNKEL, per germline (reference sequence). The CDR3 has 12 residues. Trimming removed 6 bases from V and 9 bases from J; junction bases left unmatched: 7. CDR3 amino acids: CASSPDRLKAFF. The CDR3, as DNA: TGTGCCAGCAGTCCGGACAGGCTGAAAGCTTTCTTT.

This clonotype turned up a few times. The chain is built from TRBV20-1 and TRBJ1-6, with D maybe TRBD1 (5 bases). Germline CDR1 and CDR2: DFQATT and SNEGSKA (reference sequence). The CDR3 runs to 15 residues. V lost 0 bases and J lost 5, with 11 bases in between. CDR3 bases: TGCAGTGCTAGAGATGGGGCGGCAGATAATTCACCCCTCCACTTT. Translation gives CSARDGAADNSPLHF.

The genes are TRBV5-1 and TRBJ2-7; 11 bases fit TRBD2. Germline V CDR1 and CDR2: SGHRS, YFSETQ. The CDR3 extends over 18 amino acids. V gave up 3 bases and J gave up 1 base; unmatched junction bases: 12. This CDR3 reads CASSSGLAVFHTSYEQYF. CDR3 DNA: TGCGCCAGCAGCTCGGGACTAGCGGTCTTCCACACTTCCTACGAGCAGTACTTC. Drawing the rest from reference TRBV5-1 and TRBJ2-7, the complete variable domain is KAGVTQTPRYLIKTRGQQVTLSCSPISGHRSVSWYQQTPGQGLQFLFEYFSETQRNKGNFPGRFSGRQFSNSRSEMNVSTLELGDSALYLCASSSGLAVFHTSYEQYFGPGTRLTVT.

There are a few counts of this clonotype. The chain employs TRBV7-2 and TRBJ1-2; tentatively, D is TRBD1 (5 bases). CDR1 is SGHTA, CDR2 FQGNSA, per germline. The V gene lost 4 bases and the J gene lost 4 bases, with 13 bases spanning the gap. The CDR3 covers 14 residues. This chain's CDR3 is CASSSRDGGYGYTF. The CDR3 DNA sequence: TGTGCCAGCAGCTCCCGGGACGGAGGCTATGGCTACACCTTC.

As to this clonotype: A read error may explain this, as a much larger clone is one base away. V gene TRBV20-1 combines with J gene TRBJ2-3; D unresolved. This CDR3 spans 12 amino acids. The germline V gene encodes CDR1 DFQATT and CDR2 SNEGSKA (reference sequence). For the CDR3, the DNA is TGCAGTGCTACGGACGGAAGAGATACGCAGTCTTTT. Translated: CSATDGRDTQSF.

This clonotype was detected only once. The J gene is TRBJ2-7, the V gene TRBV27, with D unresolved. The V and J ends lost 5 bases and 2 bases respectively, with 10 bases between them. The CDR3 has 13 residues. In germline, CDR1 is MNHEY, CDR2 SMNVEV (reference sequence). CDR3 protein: CASSPKVAYEQYF. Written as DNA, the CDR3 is TGTGCCAGCAGTCCTAAAGTCGCCTACGAGCAGTACTTC.